Listed below are T cell receptor beta chains from one sample, sequenced in a study of blood T cell repertoires in COVID-19. Profiling relied on immunoSEQ multiplex PCR, and the TCRdb table lists in-frame clones only, not all of them. The table lists 300,000 to 350,000 clones, roughly 90% of them singletons, with 0.95% to 1.1% in the top ten. The sequencing input was PBMCs or T cells enriched from blood (not recorded which). The receptors derive from a woman aged 30 to 39 who had been exposed to COVID-19. CDR3s include the opening cysteine and the closing phenylalanine or tryptophan. A D gene is named only where the DNA matches it firmly. A clone size is listed for some rows: how often the clone was seen (once, few, many), or a class if it is expanded.

V	size	D	J	DNA	CDR3
TRBV18	NA	TRBD2	TRBJ2-3	TGTGCCAGCTCAGCGGGACTAGCGGAACAAGATACGCAGTATTTT	CASSAGLAEQDTQYF
TRBV24-1	NA	NA	TRBJ2-2	TGTGCCACCAGTGATCCAGGGCGCGGGGAGCTGTTTTTT	CATSDPGRGELFF
TRBV27	NA	TRBD1	TRBJ2-1	TGTGCCAGCAACTCGGGGACAGGGGTACGCAATGAGCAGTTCTTC	CASNSGTGVRNEQFF
TRBV27	NA	NA	TRBJ2-3	TGTGCCAGCTTTTCAAGCACAGATACGCAGTATTTT	CASFSSTDTQYF
TRBV10-3	NA	NA	TRBJ1-4	TGTGCCACCCAGGCAGACTATACCTGGAATGAAAAACTGTTTTTT	CATQADYTWNEKLFF
TRBV6-5	NA	TRBD2	TRBJ2-1	TGTGCCAGCAGTCCAGCGGGAGTTAATGAGCAGTTCTTC	CASSPAGVNEQFF
TRBV28	NA	NA	TRBJ1-1	TGTGCCAGCAGTTCCGCGGGGGGAACTAGGGCTTTCTTT	CASSSAGGTRAFF
TRBV28	NA	TRBD2	TRBJ2-1	TGTGCCAGCGTTATGGGGACTAGCGGAAACAATGAGCAGTTCTTC	CASVMGTSGNNEQFF
TRBV4-1	NA	TRBD2	TRBJ2-3	TGCGCCAGCAGCCAGGAGACTAGCTCGGGGGCAGATACGCAGTATTTT	CASSQETSSGADTQYF
TRBV18	NA	NA	TRBJ2-7	TGTGCCAGCTCACTAAACCAACTTCAATACGAGCAGTACTTC	CASSLNQLQYEQYF
TRBV9	NA	NA	TRBJ1-1	TGTGCCAGCAGCGTAGTAGGGGAAAACACTGAAGCTTTCTTT	CASSVVGENTEAFF
TRBV12-5	NA	NA	TRBJ1-2	TGTGCTAGTTCCCAGGGGACATATGGCTACACCTTC	CASSQGTYGYTF
TRBV11-3	NA	NA	TRBJ1-1	TGTGCCAGCGGTCAAGGGGCGGACACTGAAGCTTTCTTT	CASGQGADTEAFF
TRBV2	NA	NA	TRBJ1-5	TGTGCCAGCAGAGGTCAGGGGATGGGCAATCAGCCCCAGCATTTT	CASRGQGMGNQPQHF
TRBV13	NA	NA	TRBJ2-1	TGTGCCAGCAGCTTCTCCCAGCGGCCCAACAATGAGCAGTTCTTC	CASSFSQRPNNEQFF
TRBV9	NA	TRBD1	TRBJ1-5	TGTGCCAGCAGTAGGGACAGGGCCAATCAGCCCCAGCATTTT	CASSRDRANQPQHF
TRBV27	NA	NA	TRBJ2-7	TGTGCCAGCAGTCCTGATCGGGGCTACGAGCAGTACTTC	CASSPDRGYEQYF
TRBV18	NA	TRBD1	TRBJ1-5	TGTGCCAGCTCACCCCTGGGACAGGGAAGATCAGATCAGCCCCAGCATTTT	CASSPLGQGRSDQPQHF
TRBV30	NA	NA	TRBJ1-1	TGTGCCTGGAGTGTAAGTGACAACCAACTGAACACTGAAGCTTTCTTT	CAWSVSDNQLNTEAFF
TRBV2	NA	NA	TRBJ1-1	TGTGCCAGCAGTACAGGGTTGAACACTGAAGCTTTCTTT	CASSTGLNTEAFF
TRBV27	NA	TRBD2	TRBJ2-3	TGTGCCAGCAATTACGGGGGGGGAGGGACAGATACGCAGTATTTT	CASNYGGGGTDTQYF
TRBV10-3	NA	TRBD1	TRBJ1-2	TGTGCCATCAGTGACTCCAGGGGGAACTATGGCTACACCTTC	CAISDSRGNYGYTF
TRBV27	few	NA	TRBJ1-4	TGTGCCAGCAGTTTATTAGGGGAAGAAAAACTGTTTTTT	CASSLLGEEKLFF
TRBV7-9	NA	NA	TRBJ2-7	TGTGCCAGCAGCTTAGGGGCAAGGGAGCAGTACTTC	CASSLGAREQYF
TRBV7-8	NA	TRBD1	TRBJ2-3	TGTGCCAGCAGCTCTCCGGGACAGGGGGAAGCAGATACGCAGTATTTT	CASSSPGQGEADTQYF
TRBV18	NA	TRBD1	TRBJ2-7	TGTGCCAGCTCGCTCAAGGGGGCTGAGGAGCAGTACTTC	CASSLKGAEEQYF
TRBV5-1	NA	TRBD1	TRBJ1-1	TGCGCCAGCAGCCGGGCTGGGCAGGGGGCGAACACTGAAGCTTTCTTT	CASSRAGQGANTEAFF
TRBV27	NA	TRBD2	TRBJ2-1	TGTGCCAGCAGTCAACTCGGGACTAGCGGGAGAGAAACCTACAATGAGCAGTTCTTC	CASSQLGTSGRETYNEQFF
TRBV4-2	few	NA	TRBJ2-2	TGTGCCAGCTCAACCAAGACAAACACCGGGGAGCTGTTTTTT	CASSTKTNTGELFF
TRBV3-1/TRBV3-2	NA	NA	TRBJ1-6	TGTGCCAGCAGCCAAGCTCAGATTAATTCACCCCTCCACTTT	CASSQAQINSPLHF
TRBV6-5	NA	NA	TRBJ2-7	TGTGCCAGCAGACTGACAGGTCCTTCCTACGAGCAGTACTTC	CASRLTGPSYEQYF
TRBV7-9	NA	NA	TRBJ1-2	TGTGCCAGCAGCTTACCCCTCACAGGAGCTAACTATGGCTACACCTTC	CASSLPLTGANYGYTF
TRBV3-1/TRBV3-2	NA	TRBD2	TRBJ2-1	TGTGCCAGCAGCCCCCTGACTAGCGGGAGGGCCAATGAGCAGTTCTTC	CASSPLTSGRANEQFF
TRBV3-1/TRBV3-2	NA	NA	TRBJ2-2	TGTGCCAGCAGCCCCAGGGGACTACCGAACACCGGGGAGCTGTTTTTT	CASSPRGLPNTGELFF
TRBV7-8	few	TRBD2	TRBJ2-1	TGTGCCAGCAGTCCACAAGCGGGAGGGAACTACAATGAGCAGTTCTTC	CASSPQAGGNYNEQFF
TRBV19	NA	TRBD1	TRBJ1-1	TGTGCCAGTTTAAGTCGGACAGGGGGCGTAGGAACTGAAGCTTTCTTT	CASLSRTGGVGTEAFF
TRBV29-1	NA	NA	TRBJ2-7	TGCAGCGTTGAAAGGCTACGGGAAGGAAGATATTACGAGCAGTACTTC	CSVERLREGRYYEQYF
TRBV6-1	NA	TRBD1	TRBJ1-2	TGTGCCAGCAGTGAAGCTACGGGACAGGGCTATGGCTACACCTTC	CASSEATGQGYGYTF
TRBV12-3/TRBV12-4	NA	NA	TRBJ2-5	TGTGCCAGCAGCCCGACAGACCAAGAGACCCAGTACTTC	CASSPTDQETQYF